Each of the 27 T cell receptor beta chains below was sequenced from the same sample in a study of OX40 agonist ivuxolimab in advanced cancers. Some clones are missing from TCRdb's copy, which holds only in-frame ones; the method was immunoSEQ multiplex PCR. The sample lists fewer than 100,000 clones; approximately 83% were seen once. This sample comprised CD4+ or CD8+ T cells sorted from blood, obtained in a trial of the OX40 agonist ivuxolimab. All receptors come from an adult with an advanced solid tumor such as melanoma, head and neck, liver or kidney cancer.

The table lists this clone with a few counts. V and J are TRBV7-2 and TRBJ1-3; 7 bases map to TRBD1. CDR3 length: 14 amino acids. Per germline, CDR1 SGHTA and CDR2 FQGNSA. The J segment lost 4 bases and the V segment lost 1 base, leaving 1 base of the junction unmatched. CDR3 in DNA: TGTGCCAGCAGCTTAGGACAGGGCGGAAACACCATATATTTT. The encoded protein is CASSLGQGGNTIYF. Drawing the rest from reference TRBV7-2 and TRBJ1-3, the complete variable domain is GAGVSQSPSNKVTEKGKDVELRCDPISGHTALYWYRQSLGQGLEFLIYFQGNSAPDKSGLPSDRFSAERTGGSVSTLTIQRTQQEDSAVYLCASSLGQGGNTIYFGEGSWLTVV.

The chain joins TRBV6-6 to TRBJ2-1; 8 bases agree with TRBD1. Germline V gene sequence: CDR1 MNHNY, CDR2 SVGAGI (reference sequence). V shed 6 bases and J 10 bases; nucleotides not matched to a gene: 17. This CDR3 spans 16 amino acids. The CDR3 is CASRFPGQGASGEQFF. The CDR3 coding sequence is TGTGCCAGCAGATTTCCGGGGCAGGGGGCGTCGGGCGAGCAGTTCTTC.

This clone was detected only a few times. The genes are TRBV11-1 and TRBJ2-3; 14 bases agree with TRBD2. The trim removed 5 bases at V and 5 bases at J, leaving 3 bases unmatched. This CDR3 contains 15 residues. Per germline, CDR1 SGHAT and CDR2 FQDESV (reference sequence). CDR3 amino acids: CASSPTSGGEDTQYF. The DNA for the CDR3 is TGTGCCAGCAGCCCGACTAGCGGGGGGGAAGATACGCAGTATTTT.

The rearrangement uses TRBV7-2 and TRBJ1-5; TRBD1 matches 7 bases. The V gene end was trimmed by 8 bases and the J gene end by 0 bases; junction bases not matched to a gene: 7. The CDR3 has 15 amino acids. The V gene's germline CDR1 is SGHTA and CDR2 FQGNSA. CDR3 protein: CASAGGYYSNQPQHF. The CDR3, as DNA: TGTGCCAGCGCAGGGGGTTACTATAGCAATCAGCCCCAGCATTTT.

The chain recombines TRBV7-2 with TRBJ2-2; maybe TRBD1 (6 bases). Deletions cut 4 bases from V and 4 bases from J, with 16 bases between. Germline V gene sequence: CDR1 SGHTA, CDR2 FQGNSA. The CDR3 extends over 16 amino acids. CDR3 coding DNA: TGTGCCAGCAGCTCGACGACAGGTCGCGCCACCGGGGAGCTGTTTTTT. Residues: CASSSTTGRATGELFF.

The chain carries TRBV4-2 and TRBJ2-3; 14 nucleotides agree with TRBD2. Germline CDR1 is LGHNA and CDR2 is YNFKEQ. This CDR3 is 20 amino acids long. Trimming cost V 0 bases and J 5 bases; bases outside gene matches: 13. CDR3 residues: CASSQDRNAGLAGVRDTQYF. CDR3 DNA sequence: TGTGCCAGCAGCCAAGATCGGAACGCGGGACTAGCGGGAGTCAGAGATACGCAGTATTTT.

V gene TRBV6-5 combines with J gene TRBJ1-6; 7 bases agree with TRBD1. Germline V gene data show CDR1 as MNHEY and CDR2 as SVGAGI. V lost 2 bases to trimming and J lost 8 bases; unmatched junction nucleotides: 3. The CDR3 consists of 14 residues. The CDR3 reads CASSYSQGDSPLHF. DNA for the CDR3: TGTGCCAGCAGTTACAGTCAGGGGGATTCACCCCTCCACTTT.

This clone has a single count. The V call is TRBV5-1, the J call TRBJ2-3, with D possibly being TRBD1 or TRBD2 (6 bases each). V lost 4 bases to trimming and J lost 4 bases, with 13 bases between them. CDR3 length: 14 amino acids. The germline CDR1 and CDR2 sequences are SGHRS and YFSETQ. CDR3 nucleotide sequence: TGCGCCAGCAGCGGGGGGCGGAGTGCAGATACGCAGTATTTT. Protein: CASSGGRSADTQYF. The complete variable domain, with remaining parts taken from reference TRBV5-1 and TRBJ2-3, reads KAGVTQTPRYLIKTRGQQVTLSCSPISGHRSVSWYQQTPGQGLQFLFEYFSETQRNKGNFPGRFSGRQFSNSRSEMNVSTLELGDSALYLCASSGGRSADTQYFGPGTRLTVL.

Note on this clone: One end of the junction is discordant with germline, which a read error may explain. The chain employs TRBV27 and TRBJ2-2; D is possibly TRBD2 (5 bases). Germline V gene sequence: CDR1 MNHEY, CDR2 SMNVEV (reference sequence). This CDR3 spans 10 amino acids. The CDR3 DNA reads as TGTGCCAGCAAACACCGGGGAGCTGTTTTT. It translates to CASKHRGAVF.

The chain couples TRBV11-1 to TRBJ2-3; the match to TRBD2 covers 14 bases. V shed 4 bases, J shed 5 bases, and the junction held 5 bases outside the gene matches. The germline gives CDR1 SGHAT, CDR2 FQDESV (reference sequence). The CDR3 is 16 amino acids. The chain's CDR3 is CASSSGLAGALDTQYF. CDR3 in DNA: TGTGCCAGCAGCTCGGGACTAGCGGGAGCACTAGATACGCAGTATTTT.

The chain carries TRBV2 and TRBJ2-7; no reliable D call. Germline V CDR1 and CDR2: SNHLY, FYNNEI. The CDR3 loop spans 13 amino acids. V was cut by 6 bases and J by 4 bases, with 13 bases left in between. CDR3 residues: CASREQPNYEQYF. CDR3 DNA: TGTGCCAGCAGGGAACAGCCGAATTACGAGCAGTACTTC.

The chain has TRBV20-1 and TRBJ1-5, with D tentatively TRBD1 (5 bases). Germline CDR1 DFQATT, CDR2 SNEGSKA (reference sequence). The CDR3 loop spans 11 amino acids. Trimming stripped 2 bases from V and 12 bases from J, with 11 bases between. The CDR3 loop is CSARQGLNQHF. CDR3 sequence (DNA): TGCAGTGCTAGACAGGGATTAAACCAGCATTTT.

This clone was detected a few times. V and J are TRBV7-8 and TRBJ2-5; 11 nucleotides line up with TRBD2. The CDR3 runs 17 residues. CDR1 is SGHVS, CDR2 FQNEAQ, per germline. Germline trimming cut 1 base from V and 6 bases from J; bases unmatched to any gene: 10. CDR3: CASSLVRTSGLVKTQYF. CDR3 DNA sequence: TGTGCCAGCAGCTTAGTTAGGACTAGCGGGTTGGTGAAGACCCAGTACTTC.

The chain has TRBV2 and TRBJ1-6; tentative D call: TRBD1 (5 bases). This CDR3 region has 15 residues. V gave up 8 bases and J gave up 9 bases, with 20 bases separating them. CDR1 and CDR2 from the germline V gene are SNHLY and FYNNEI. The CDR3 DNA sequence: TGTGCCAGCCAGCTTGAACGGGGCCCCCCTTCACCCCTCCACTTT. Amino acids: CASQLERGPPSPLHF. Using reference TRBV2 and TRBJ1-6 for the parts outside the CDR3, the full variable domain is EPEVTQTPSHQVTQMGQEVILRCVPISNHLYFYWYRQILGQKVEFLVSFYNNEISEKSEIFDDQFSVERPDGSNFTLKIRSTKLEDSAMYFCASQLERGPPSPLHFGNGTRLTVT.

This clone was counted only a few times. The chain couples TRBV10-1 to TRBJ1-1; no definite D call. V lost 0 bases and J lost 3, with 8 bases in between. The length of the CDR3 is 14 residues. Germline CDR1 reads WNHNN; CDR2 reads SYGVQD (reference sequence). DNA of the CDR3: TGCGCCAGCAGTGAGTCCCCCGTGGACACTGAAGCTTTCTTT. The encoded protein is CASSESPVDTEAFF.

The V gene is TRBV2, the J gene TRBJ1-4, with D perhaps matching TRBD1 (5 bases). V was clipped by 7 bases and J by 8 bases, with 14 bases between them. CDR1 SNHLY and CDR2 FYNNEI come from the germline V gene. The CDR3 runs 13 residues. CDR3 bases: TGTGCCAGCAAAAACACAGGTCCGGAAAAACTGTTTTTT. It is translated as CASKNTGPEKLFF.

This rearrangement joins TRBV29-1 to TRBJ2-3, with TRBD2 matching 7 bases. The CDR3 loop spans 15 amino acids. From germline, CDR1 is SQVTM and CDR2 ANQGSEA. V lost 4 bases, J lost 2 bases, and 9 bases stayed unmatched. The CDR3 loop reads CSVGGGISNTDTQYF. CDR3 sequence (DNA): TGCAGCGTTGGGGGGGGGATATCTAACACAGATACGCAGTATTTT.

The rearrangement joins TRBV19 to TRBJ1-4, with D perhaps TRBD1 (5 bases). The CDR3 is 14 residues long. From germline, CDR1 is LNHDA and CDR2 SQIVND (reference sequence). The V end was cut by 3 bases, the J end by 5 bases, with 10 bases between. The CDR3 loop reads CASSIGTWNEKLFF. The CDR3 DNA reads TGTGCCAGTAGTATCGGGACGTGGAATGAAAAACTGTTTTTT.

J is TRBJ2-7 and V is TRBV10-3; 7 bases are a match to TRBD1. The ends lost 10 bases at V and 0 bases at J; junction bases unmatched: 9. Per germline, CDR1 ENHRY and CDR2 SYGVKD. This CDR3 spans 14 amino acids. The CDR3 protein is CASSKRDSSYEQYF. Here the CDR3 DNA reads TGTGCCAGCAGCAAAAGGGACAGCTCCTACGAGCAGTACTTC.

The chain employs TRBV7-3 and TRBJ2-3, with 8 positions matching TRBD2. With 2 bases clipped from V and 2 bases from J, the junction kept 12 bases outside the gene matches. Looked up from germline, CDR1 is SGHTA and CDR2 is FQGTGA. The CDR3 runs 18 residues. CDR3 sequence: CASSLGMFGGRYTDTQYF. CDR3 bases: TGTGCCAGCAGCTTAGGCATGTTCGGCGGGAGGTACACAGATACGCAGTATTTT.

This clone was detected a few times. The chain employs TRBV29-1 and TRBJ2-7; D assignment may be TRBD1 or TRBD2 (6 bases each). This CDR3 comprises 13 residues. CDR1 SQVTM and CDR2 ANQGSEA come from the germline V gene. Trimming stripped 5 bases from V and 3 bases from J, with 14 bases between. This CDR3 is CSVKRGAHYEQYF. The CDR3 DNA is TGCAGCGTTAAGAGGGGGGCCCACTACGAGCAGTACTTC.

The chain has TRBV27 and TRBJ1-6; TRBD1 might be the D (6 bases). Germline V gene lookup returns CDR1 MNHEY and CDR2 SMNVEV (reference sequence). Trimming cost V 2 bases and J 0 bases, with 17 bases left between them. The CDR3 is 19 amino acids. The CDR3 loop is CASSLRRGTGSSYNSPLHF. The CDR3 nucleotides are TGTGCCAGCAGTTTACGGAGGGGCACAGGGAGCTCCTATAATTCACCCCTCCACTTT.

The chain is built from TRBV7-8 and TRBJ2-1, with a possible D match to TRBD2 (6 bases). CDR1 SGHVS and CDR2 FQNEAQ come from the germline V gene. The length of the CDR3 is 15 residues. Deletions cut 6 bases from V and 6 bases from J, with 18 bases between. CDR3 protein: CASRRSPRGSNEQFF. The CDR3, as DNA: TGTGCCAGCAGACGATCGCCCCGGGGGTCCAATGAGCAGTTCTTC.

The chain links TRBV15 to TRBJ2-7; 8 positions agree with TRBD1. The J segment lost 4 bases and the V segment lost 0 bases, leaving 5 bases of the junction unmatched. In germline, CDR1 is LNHNV, CDR2 YYDKDF (reference sequence). CDR3 length: 15 residues. This CDR3 is CATSRETGVLYEQYF. As DNA, the CDR3 is TGTGCCACCAGCAGAGAGACAGGGGTCCTGTACGAGCAGTACTTC.

The V gene is TRBV11-2, the J gene TRBJ1-6; D gene unclear. V was clipped by 2 bases and J by 11 bases, with 7 bases between them. Germline V gene sequence: CDR1 SGHAT, CDR2 FQNNGV. This CDR3 spans 12 amino acids. CDR3 in DNA: TGTGCCAGCAGCTTACCCCAAACACCCCTCCACTTT. Protein product: CASSLPQTPLHF.

The chain is built from TRBV19 and TRBJ1-1; the D is unclear. V lost 1 base, J lost 1 base, and 7 bases lay in between. Germline values: CDR1 LNHDA, CDR2 SQIVND (reference sequence). The CDR3 runs to 14 residues. DNA of the CDR3: TGTGCCAGTAGTATAGCGGCAGAGAACACTGAAGCTTTCTTT. As protein: CASSIAAENTEAFF.

The chain recombines TRBV6-6 with TRBJ2-2; D is possibly TRBD1 (5 bases). The ends were cut back, 3 bases at V and 4 bases at J, with 12 bases in the middle. This CDR3 has 15 amino acids. From germline, CDR1 is MNHNY and CDR2 SVGAGI (reference sequence). CDR3 in amino acids: CASSYLGHVTGELFF. Here the CDR3 DNA reads TGTGCCAGCAGTTATTTGGGGCATGTCACCGGGGAGCTGTTTTTT.